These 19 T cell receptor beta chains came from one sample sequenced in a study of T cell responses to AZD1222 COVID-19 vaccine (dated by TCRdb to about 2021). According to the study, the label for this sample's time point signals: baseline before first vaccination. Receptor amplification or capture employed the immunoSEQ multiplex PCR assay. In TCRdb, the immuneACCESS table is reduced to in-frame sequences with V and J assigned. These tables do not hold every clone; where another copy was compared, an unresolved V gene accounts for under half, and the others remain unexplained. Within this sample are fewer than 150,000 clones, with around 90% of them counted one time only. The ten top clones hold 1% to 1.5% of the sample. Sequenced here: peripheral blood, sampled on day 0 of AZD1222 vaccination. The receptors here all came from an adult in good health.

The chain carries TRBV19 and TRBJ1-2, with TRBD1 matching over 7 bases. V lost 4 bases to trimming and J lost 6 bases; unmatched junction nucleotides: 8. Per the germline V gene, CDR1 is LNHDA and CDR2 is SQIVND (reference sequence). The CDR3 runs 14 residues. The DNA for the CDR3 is TGTGCCAGTAGTACCCAAAGACAGGGAGATGGCTACACCTTC. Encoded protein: CASSTQRQGDGYTF.

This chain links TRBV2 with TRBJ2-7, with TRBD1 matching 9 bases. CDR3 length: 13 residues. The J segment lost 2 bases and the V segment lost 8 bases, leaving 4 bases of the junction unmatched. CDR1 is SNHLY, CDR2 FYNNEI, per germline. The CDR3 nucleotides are TGTGCCAGCTCGGGACAGGGCCCCTACGAGCAGTACTTC. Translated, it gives CASSGQGPYEQYF.

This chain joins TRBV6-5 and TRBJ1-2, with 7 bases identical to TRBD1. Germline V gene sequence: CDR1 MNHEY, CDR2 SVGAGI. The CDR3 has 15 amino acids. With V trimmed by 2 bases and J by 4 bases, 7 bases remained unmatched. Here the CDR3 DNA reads TGTGCCAGCAGTTACCTGGAGGGGGCTGGCTATGGCTACACCTTC. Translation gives CASSYLEGAGYGYTF.

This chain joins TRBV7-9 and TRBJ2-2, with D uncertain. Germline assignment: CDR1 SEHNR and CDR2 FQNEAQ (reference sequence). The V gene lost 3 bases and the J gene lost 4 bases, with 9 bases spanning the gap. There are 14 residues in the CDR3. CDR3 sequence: CASSLEPSTGELFF. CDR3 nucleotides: TGTGCCAGCAGCTTGGAACCGAGCACCGGGGAGCTGTTTTTT.

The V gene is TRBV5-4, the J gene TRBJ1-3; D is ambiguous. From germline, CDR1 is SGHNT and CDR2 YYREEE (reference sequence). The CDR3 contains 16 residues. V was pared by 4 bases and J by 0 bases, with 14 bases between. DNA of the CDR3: TGTGCCAGCAGCGCCTACGGGATCGTCTCTGGAAACACCATATATTTT. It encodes CASSAYGIVSGNTIYF.

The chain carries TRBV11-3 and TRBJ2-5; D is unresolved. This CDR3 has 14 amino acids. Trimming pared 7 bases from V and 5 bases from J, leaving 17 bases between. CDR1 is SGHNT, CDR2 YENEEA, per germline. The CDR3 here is CASNPVPFWETQYF. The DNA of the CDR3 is TGTGCCAGCAACCCAGTTCCGTTTTGGGAGACCCAGTACTTC.

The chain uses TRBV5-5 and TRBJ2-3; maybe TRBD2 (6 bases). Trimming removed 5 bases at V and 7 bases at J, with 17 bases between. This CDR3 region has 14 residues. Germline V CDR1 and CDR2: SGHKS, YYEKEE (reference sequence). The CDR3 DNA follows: TGTGCCAGCAGTCTGGACTATTATGGCAATACGCAGTATTTT. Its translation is CASSLDYYGNTQYF.

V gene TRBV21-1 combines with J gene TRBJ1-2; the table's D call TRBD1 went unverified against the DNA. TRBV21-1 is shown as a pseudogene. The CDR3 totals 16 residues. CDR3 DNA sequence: TGTGCCAGCCTCAGTTGGGCAGGGGGCGAGGGTTATGGCTACACCTTC. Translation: CASLSWAGGEGYGYTF.

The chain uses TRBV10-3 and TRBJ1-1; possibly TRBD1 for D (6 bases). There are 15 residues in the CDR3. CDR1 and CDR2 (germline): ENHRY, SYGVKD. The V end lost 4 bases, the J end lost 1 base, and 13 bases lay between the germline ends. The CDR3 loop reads CAISGTQGSNTEAFF. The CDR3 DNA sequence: TGTGCCATCAGTGGGACACAGGGCTCGAACACTGAAGCTTTCTTT.

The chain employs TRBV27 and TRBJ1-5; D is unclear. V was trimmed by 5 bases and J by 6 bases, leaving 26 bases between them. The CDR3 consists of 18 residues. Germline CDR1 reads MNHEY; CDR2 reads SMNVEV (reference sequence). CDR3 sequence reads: CASSRHYMTRVTSQPQHF. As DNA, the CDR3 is TGTGCCAGCAGTCGACACTACATGACAAGGGTAACGAGTCAGCCCCAGCATTTT.

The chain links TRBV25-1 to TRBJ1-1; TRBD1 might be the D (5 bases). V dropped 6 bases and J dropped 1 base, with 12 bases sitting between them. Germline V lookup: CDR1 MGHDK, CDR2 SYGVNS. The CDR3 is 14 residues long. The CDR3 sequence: CASSSGTANTEAFF. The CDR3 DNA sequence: TGTGCCAGCAGCTCAGGGACGGCGAACACTGAAGCTTTCTTT.

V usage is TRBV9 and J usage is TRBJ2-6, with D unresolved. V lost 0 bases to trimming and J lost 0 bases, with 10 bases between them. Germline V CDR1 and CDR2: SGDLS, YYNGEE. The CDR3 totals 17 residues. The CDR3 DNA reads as TGTGCCAGCAGCGTAGGTGGTACGATCTCTGGGGCCAACGTCCTGACTTTC. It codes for CASSVGGTISGANVLTF.

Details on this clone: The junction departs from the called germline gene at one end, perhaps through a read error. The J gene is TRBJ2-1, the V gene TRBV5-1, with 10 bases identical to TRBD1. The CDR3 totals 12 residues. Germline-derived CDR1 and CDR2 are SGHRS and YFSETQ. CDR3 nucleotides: TGCGCCAGCAGCCTCGGGACAGGGGAAAGAGTCTTC. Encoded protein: CASSLGTGERVF.

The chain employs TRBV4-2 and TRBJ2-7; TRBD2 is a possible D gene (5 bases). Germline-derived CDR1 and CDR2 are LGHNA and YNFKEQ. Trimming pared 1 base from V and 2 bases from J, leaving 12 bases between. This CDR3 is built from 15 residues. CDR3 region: CASSQGVLAPYEQYF. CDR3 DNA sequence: TGTGCCAGCAGCCAAGGCGTGCTAGCCCCCTACGAGCAGTACTTC.

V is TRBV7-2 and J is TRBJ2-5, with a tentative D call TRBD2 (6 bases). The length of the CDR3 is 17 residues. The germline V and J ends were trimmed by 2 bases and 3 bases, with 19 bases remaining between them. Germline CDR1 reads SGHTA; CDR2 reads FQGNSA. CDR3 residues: CASSLNWRGSFEETQYF. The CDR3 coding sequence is TGTGCCAGCAGCTTAAATTGGCGGGGCAGCTTCGAAGAGACCCAGTACTTC.

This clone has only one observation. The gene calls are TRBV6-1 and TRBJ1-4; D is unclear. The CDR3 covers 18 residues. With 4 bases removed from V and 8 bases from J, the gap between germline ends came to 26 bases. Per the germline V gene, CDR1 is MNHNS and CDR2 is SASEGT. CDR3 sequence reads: CASSASYRASRGGEKLFF. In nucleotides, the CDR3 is TGTGCCAGCAGTGCCTCCTATCGAGCCAGCCGGGGAGGAGAAAAACTGTTTTTT.

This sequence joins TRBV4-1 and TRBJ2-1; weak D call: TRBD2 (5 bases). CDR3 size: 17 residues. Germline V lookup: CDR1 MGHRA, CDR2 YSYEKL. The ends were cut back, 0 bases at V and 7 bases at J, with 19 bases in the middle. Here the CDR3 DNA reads TGCGCCAGCAGCCAAGAGTTGGCAGGCCGACCGGGGAATGAGCAGTTCTTC. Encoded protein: CASSQELAGRPGNEQFF.

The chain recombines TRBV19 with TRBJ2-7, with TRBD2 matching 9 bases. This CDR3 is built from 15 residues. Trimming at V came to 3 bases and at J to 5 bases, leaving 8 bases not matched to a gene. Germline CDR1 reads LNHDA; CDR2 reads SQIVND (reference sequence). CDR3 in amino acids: CASSMVPSGVNEQYF. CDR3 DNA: TGTGCCAGTAGTATGGTTCCTAGCGGGGTCAACGAGCAGTACTTC.

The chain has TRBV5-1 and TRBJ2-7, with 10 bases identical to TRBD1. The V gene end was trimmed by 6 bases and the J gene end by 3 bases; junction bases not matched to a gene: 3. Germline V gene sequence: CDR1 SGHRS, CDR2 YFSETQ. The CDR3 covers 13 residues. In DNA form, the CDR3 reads TGCGCCAGCACCTGGACAGGGGGCTACGAGCAGTACTTC. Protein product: CASTWTGGYEQYF.